What follows are 10 T cell receptor beta chains derived from one specimen sequenced in a study of vaccination and CD4 T cells after COVID-19. These receptors lack a known antigen. The assay that was used to sequence DNA from cultured CD4+ T cells was the Oncomine TCR Beta short-read assay. TCRdb passed the PCR reads through MiXCR, listing each CDR3 protein once. This table has around 11,000 distinct CDR3 sequences, roughly 40% appearing once. Treatment of the sample: roughly ten-day PBMC culture with coronavirus spike peptide pools or control peptides (ViraFEST assay). The sample in question was CD4+ T cells from blood, cultured in vitro, obtained after SARS-CoV-2 vaccination. These TCRs come from a human donor who had recovered from COVID-19.

As DNA, the CDR3 is TGTGCCAGCAGCCAGGGAACAGGGCGACAAAACATTCAGTACTTC. The encoded protein is CASSQGTGRQNIQYF. This chain connects TRBV5-4 to TRBJ2-4; a possible D gene is TRBD1 (6 bases). The CDR3 consists of 15 residues. The germline gives CDR1 SGHNT, CDR2 YYREEE (reference sequence). The ends were cut back, 4 bases at V and 5 bases at J, with 16 bases in the middle.

The CDR3 is CSALRRTGTGELFF. In nucleotides, the CDR3 is TGCAGTGCCCTGAGGAGGACGGGCACCGGGGAGCTGTTTTTT. The V call is TRBV20-1, the J call TRBJ2-2; a weak D match, TRBD2 (5 bases). V was trimmed by 6 bases and J by 4 bases, leaving 15 bases between them. The CDR3 runs 14 residues. Germline V lookup: CDR1 DFQATT, CDR2 SNEGSKA (reference sequence).

This chain connects TRBV6-1 to TRBJ2-7, with TRBD1 matching over 7 bases. Germline CDR1 MNHNS, CDR2 SASEGT. V lost 6 bases and J lost 4; bases outside the gene matches: 9. This CDR3 comprises 14 residues. The CDR3 reads CASSPGQTKYEQYF. CDR3 nucleotides: TGTGCCAGCAGCCCGGGACAGACGAAATACGAGCAGTACTTC.

This chain uses TRBV5-1 with TRBJ2-3; D remains unclear. Germline-derived CDR1 and CDR2 are SGHRS and YFSETQ. The CDR3 has 14 amino acids. V lost 1 base, J lost 4 bases, and 10 bases lay in between. CDR3 bases: TGCGCCAGCAGCTTGTCTACCCCACCAGATACGCAGTATTTT. It translates to CASSLSTPPDTQYF.

V usage is TRBV7-3 and J usage is TRBJ1-2; D is possibly TRBD1 (5 bases). V was cut by 5 bases and J by 7 bases, with 20 bases left in between. The CDR3 has 15 amino acids. The germline V gene encodes CDR1 SGHTA and CDR2 FQGTGA. The CDR3 protein is CASSLEGAPGGGYTF. The DNA of the CDR3 is TGTGCCAGCAGCCTAGAAGGGGCCCCGGGGGGTGGCTACACCTTC.

The chain is built from TRBV7-2 and TRBJ2-3, with 16 bases fitting TRBD2. This CDR3 is built from 17 residues. Germline V CDR1 and CDR2: SGHTA, FQGNSA. Trimming removed 0 bases from V and 6 bases from J; junction bases left unmatched: 3. CDR3 loop: CASSLAGTSGRADTQYF. The CDR3 DNA sequence: TGTGCCAGCAGCTTAGCGGGGACTAGCGGGAGGGCCGATACGCAGTATTTT.

This clonotype was seen only a few times. V and J are TRBV6-5 and TRBJ2-3; D may be TRBD2 (6 bases). Per the germline V gene, CDR1 is MNHEY and CDR2 is SVGAGI. The CDR3 spans 12 residues. V dropped 4 bases and J dropped 14 bases, with 16 bases sitting between them. CDR3 coding DNA: TGTGCCAGCAGTTGGGACTTAGCGATGATGTATTTT. Translated, it gives CASSWDLAMMYF.

The V and J genes are TRBV30 and TRBJ2-7, with TRBD1 matching 8 bases. The junction had 7 bases not matched to a gene; V was cut back by 5 bases and J by 4 bases. This CDR3 is 13 amino acids long. Per the germline V gene, CDR1 is GTSNPN and CDR2 is SVGIG (reference sequence). CDR3 residues: CAWRYRGRYEQYF. The CDR3 DNA follows: TGTGCCTGGCGTTACAGGGGGAGGTACGAGCAGTACTTC.

This chain links TRBV7-2 with TRBJ1-6, with 7 bases fitting TRBD1. The CDR3 contains 15 residues. Germline values: CDR1 SGHTA, CDR2 FQGNSA. V was pared by 3 bases and J by 7 bases, with 6 bases of the junction left unmatched. The CDR3 loop reads CASSFDDRVNSPLHF. CDR3 coding DNA: TGTGCCAGCAGCTTCGACGACAGGGTAAATTCACCCCTCCACTTT. Based on the CDR3 plus reference TRBV7-2 and TRBJ1-6, the full variable domain is GAGVSQSPSNKVTEKGKDVELRCDPISGHTALYWYRQSLGQGLEFLIYFQGNSAPDKSGLPSDRFSAERTGGSVSTLTIQRTQQEDSAVYLCASSFDDRVNSPLHFGNGTRLTVT.

To note about this clonotype: One end of the junction does not line up with germline, which may come from a read error. The V and J genes are TRBV20-1 and TRBJ1-5, with a tentative D call TRBD1 (5 bases). CDR1 is DFQATT and CDR2 is SNEGSKA in the germline V gene (reference sequence). CDR3 length equals 14 residues. In DNA, the CDR3 is TGCAGTGCTAACCCGGGGACTGGCAATCAGCCCCAGCACTTT. Translated: CSANPGTGNQPQHF.